These T cell receptor beta chains were read from a single sample in a study of cytomegalovirus exposure and HLA in healthy donors. The method was immunoSEQ multiplex PCR; TCRdb's version includes in-frame clones alone and lacks a portion of them. This sample has 150,000 to 200,000 clones, with around 80% found just once. The sample consisted of PBMCs. The receptors originated from a woman under 40 in good health and CMV-seropositive. CDR3s include the opening cysteine and the closing phenylalanine or tryptophan. Fields, in order: clone size, V gene, J gene, D gene, CDR3 protein, CDR3 DNA. D genes are given only for firm matches. Clone size appears in some rows only: once, few, many, or a class for an expanded clone.

size: .; V: TRBV5-4; J: TRBJ2-5; D: TRBD2; CDR3: CASSPPGGGETQYF; DNA: TGTGCCAGCAGCCCACCCGGGGGGGGAGAGACCCAGTACTTC
size: .; V: TRBV4-1; J: TRBJ2-1; D: .; CDR3: CASSPLRVEEQFF; DNA: TGCGCCAGCAGCCCCCTCCGGGTTGAGGAGCAGTTCTTC
size: .; V: TRBV5-6; J: TRBJ1-5; D: TRBD1; CDR3: CASSWRGQGSNQPQHF; DNA: TGTGCCAGCAGCTGGCGGGGACAGGGGAGCAATCAGCCCCAGCATTTT
size: .; V: TRBV27; J: TRBJ2-7; D: .; CDR3: CASSLGLYPYEQYF; DNA: TGTGCCAGCAGTTTAGGACTGTACCCTTACGAGCAGTACTTC
size: .; V: TRBV6-5; J: TRBJ2-7; D: TRBD2; CDR3: CASSYTSGRYEQYF; DNA: TGTGCCAGCAGTTACACTAGCGGGAGATACGAGCAGTACTTC
size: few; V: TRBV4-3; J: TRBJ2-3; D: TRBD2; CDR3: CASSQELAGGLDTQYF; DNA: TGCGCCAGCAGCCAAGAGCTCGCGGGAGGGCTAGATACGCAGTATTTT
size: .; V: TRBV5-6; J: TRBJ1-2; D: .; CDR3: CASSARQGYGYTF; DNA: TGTGCCAGCAGCGCGCGCCAGGGCTATGGCTACACCTTC
size: .; V: TRBV30; J: TRBJ2-5; D: .; CDR3: CAWSPWAGLGLKETQYF; DNA: TGTGCCTGGAGCCCTTGGGCGGGATTGGGATTGAAGGAGACCCAGTACTTC
size: .; V: TRBV6-5; J: TRBJ1-1; D: .; CDR3: CASSFVRNTEAFF; DNA: TGTGCCAGCAGTTTCGTTAGAAACACTGAAGCTTTCTTT
size: .; V: TRBV28; J: TRBJ2-4; D: TRBD2; CDR3: CASSSPGLAAIQYF; DNA: TGTGCCAGCAGTAGCCCGGGACTAGCCGCCATTCAGTACTTC